Sequencing of this TCR beta chain was carried out in a study of CD8 T cells in ankylosing spondylitis. Study conclusions and caveats: Significantly higher representation of disease-linked clones was reported for matched ankylosing spondylitis synovial fluid. Seemingly characteristic of ankylosing spondylitis blood was a TCR beta motif consisting of about 8 highly homologous variants.

Remarks on this clonotype: Its antigen remains unidentified.

TCRdb itself ran the 5' RACE reads through MiXCR, one entry per CDR3 protein. The sample shows over 400,000 distinct CDR3 sequences, around 26% of them seen only once. Sample: blood, either unsorted or a sorted T cell fraction (not recorded which). This sequence was found in a male donor with ankylosing spondylitis.

CDR3 region: CASSRDRGAYNEQFF. For the CDR3, the DNA is TGTGCCAGTAGTCGGGACAGGGGGGCCTACAATGAGCAGTTCTTC. This chain uses TRBV19 with TRBJ2-1; 11 nucleotides match TRBD1. Germline values: CDR1 LNHDA, CDR2 SQIVND (reference sequence). CDR3 length: 15 amino acids. V lost 5 bases to trimming and J lost 2 bases; unmatched junction nucleotides: 2.